This T cell receptor beta chain was captured by sequencing in a study of CD8 T cells in ankylosing spondylitis. This CDR3 is 14 amino acids long. Deletions cut 4 bases from V and 6 bases from J, with 14 bases between. Germline V CDR1 and CDR2: SGDLS, YYNGEE. This clonotype was counted many times. No antigen is known for it. For TCR beta, libraries came from quantitative 5'-RACE with molecular barcodes. TCRdb redid the calling of the 5' RACE reads with MiXCR, one entry per CDR3 protein. The sample contains roughly 46,000 distinct CDR3 sequences, under 4.5% of which appear only once. Overall study findings and caveats: Ankylosing spondylitis blood seemed to carry a telltale TCR beta motif made of eight highly homologous variants. The study looked at matched synovial fluid samples from ankylosing spondylitis patients. Disease-linked clones were reported to be significantly enriched there. A CD8+ phenotype characterized the disease-linked clones, which were relatively rare in peripheral blood.

V gene TRBV9 combines with J gene TRBJ1-5, with D perhaps matching TRBD1 (6 bases). The TCR originated in a female donor with ankylosing spondylitis or in good health (not recorded which). The material sequenced was blood, either unsorted or a sorted T cell fraction (not recorded which). CDR3 coding DNA: TGTGCCAGCAGCTTCAGGGAAGGGGGTCAGCCCCAGCATTTT. It codes for CASSFREGGQPQHF. Filled out from reference TRBV9 and TRBJ1-5, the complete variable domain reads DSGVTQTPKHLITATGQRVTLRCSPRSGDLSVYWYQQSLDQGLQFLIQYYNGEERAKGNILERFSAQQFPDLHSELNLSSLELGDSALYFCASSFREGGQPQHFGDGTRLSIL.